The TCR beta chain under discussion was sequenced for a study of T-cell memory formation after mild COVID-19 (dated by TCRdb to the early 2020s). Regarding the research as a whole: TCR sequence clusters from the two donors were largely donor specific. Two young, previously healthy adult volunteers made up the cohort, one male and one female. T-cell clones expanding and contracting after mild COVID-19 in a couple of donors were tracked by longitudinal TCRalpha and TCRbeta repertoire sequencing. Broad study findings and their caveats: SARS-CoV-2 specificity was not confirmed for the second-wave clones peaking on day 37. The study covered only two mild cases, and larger cohorts including severe cases with pre-infection samples were considered necessary. Some responding clones were detected in pre-infection memory, which suggested that pre-existing cross-reactive memory T cells had joined the SARS-CoV-2 response. Balanced CD4/CD8 phenotypes were observed for clones contracting from day 15 to 85, whereas a bias towards CD4+ was observed for a second wave of clones expanding from day 15 to 37. Contracting CD4+ clones turned up mainly in the CM and EM memory subsets, whereas EMRA was where CD8+ clones were enriched.

The junction carries 16 bases between V and J, which are trimmed by 7 bases and 3 bases respectively. The CDR3 goes from the cysteine to the phenylalanine over 15 residues. Only the CDR3 portion is preserved as DNA: 45 bases, with reading frame beginning at the first base. The run used an Illumina NovaSeq 6000. TCRalpha and TCRbeta cDNA libraries were built by 5'RACE with constant-segment primers, adding sample barcodes and unique molecular identifiers. Trizol reagent was used to extract RNA from every sample. The libraries were amplified in two PCR steps, and the second step added a second sample barcode and Illumina TruSeq adapters. Sequencing of libraries was performed on an Illumina NovaSeq with 2 x 150 bp paired-end reads. Turning to the authors' computational methods: The reads were demultiplexed and collapsed into UMI-guided consensus sequences using migec v1.2.7. Using mixcr v2.1.11, UMI consensuses were aligned to TRA and TRB V and J templates and then assembled into clonotypes. Clonotypes were classified as expanded or contracted when called significant by both edgeR and NoisET, with noise models trained on biological replicates. For edgeR calls, the thresholds were a false discovery rate-adjusted p below 0.01 and a log2 fold-change of 1. As an exploratory analysis of dynamics, max-normalized trajectories of the 1000 most abundant clonotypes were examined by PCA with hierarchical clustering. Separately sequenced CD4+ and CD8+ repertoires were used to assign a CD4 or CD8 phenotype to each responding clone. In-frame beta chains were kept once TCRdb had trimmed the public reads at Q25 with fastp and called clones with MiXCR. Rows are combined by CDR3 protein, so each entry shows the most common genes and DNA. The V and J calls were not made by the authors but by TCRdb's processing. The sample table records about 610,000 distinct CDR3 sequences; 15% to 20% of these occur just once. About 8.1% of the sample belongs to the ten largest clones.

On this clonotype: Its antigen is unknown. Base-call qualities are not available, and no considerably larger clone is one nucleotide away.

PBMCs were isolated by Ficoll-Paque density gradient centrifugation. The sequenced sample was PBMCs or a T cell subset sorted from them (not recorded which). This TCR was sampled from an adult woman who had mild COVID-19 (a few samples of this study predate the infection). The sample titles of this study are shuffled in the database, so cell type and time point are left out; the donor was told from shared clones. The chain couples TRBV12-3 or TRBV12-4 to TRBJ2-1; D gene: possibly TRBD2, on 6 matching bases. The DNA sequence follows: TGTGCCAGCACCCTAAGGGCTAGCGACTACAATGAGCAGTTCTTC. Its protein reads: CASTLRASDYNEQFF.